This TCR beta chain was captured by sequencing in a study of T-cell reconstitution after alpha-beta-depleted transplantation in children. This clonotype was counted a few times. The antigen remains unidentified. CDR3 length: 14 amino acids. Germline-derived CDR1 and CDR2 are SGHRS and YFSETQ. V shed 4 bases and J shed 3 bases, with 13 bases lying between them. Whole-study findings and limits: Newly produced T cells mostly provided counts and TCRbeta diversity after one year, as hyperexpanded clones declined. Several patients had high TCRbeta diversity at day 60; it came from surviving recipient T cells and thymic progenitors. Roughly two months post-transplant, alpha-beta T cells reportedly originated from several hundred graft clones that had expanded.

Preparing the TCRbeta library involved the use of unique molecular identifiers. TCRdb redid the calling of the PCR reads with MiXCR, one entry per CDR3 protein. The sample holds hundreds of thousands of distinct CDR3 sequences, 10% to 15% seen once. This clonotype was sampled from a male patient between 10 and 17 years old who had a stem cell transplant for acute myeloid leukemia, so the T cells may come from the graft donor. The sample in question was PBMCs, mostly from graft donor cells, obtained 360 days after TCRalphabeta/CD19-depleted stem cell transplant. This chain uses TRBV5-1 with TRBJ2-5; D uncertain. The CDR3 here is CASSPGVLKETQYF. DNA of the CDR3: TGCGCCAGCAGCCCTGGAGTCTTAAAAGAGACCCAGTACTTC.